What follows are 26 T cell receptor beta chains derived from one specimen sequenced in a study of memory CD4+ T cells and cytomegalovirus serostatus. Produced via immunoSEQ multiplex PCR; TCRdb's table is partial and in-frame only. The sample includes approximately 74,000 clones, about 78% seen only once; the top ten take approximately 4.5%. Single viable CD3+CD4+CD8-CD45RO+ cells were sorted as the memory CD4+ T cells. Sequencing was carried out using memory CD4+ T cells from blood. Receptors originate from an adult in good health and CMV-seropositive.

This rearrangement joins TRBV6-6 to TRBJ2-3; 11 positions match TRBD2. The CDR3 covers 16 residues. CDR1 MNHNY and CDR2 SVGAGI come from the germline V gene (reference sequence). V shed 6 bases, J shed 4 bases, and the junction held 9 bases outside the gene matches. The CDR3 bases are TGTGCCAGCAGACAAACTAGCGGGAGAGGGCCAGATACGCAGTATTTT. Protein product: CASRQTSGRGPDTQYF.

The gene calls are TRBV5-8 and TRBJ2-6; 11 bases are a match to TRBD1. V was pared by 4 bases and J by 0 bases, with 9 bases of the junction left unmatched. The CDR3 length is 19 residues. Germline V gives CDR1 SGHTS, CDR2 YDEGEE. The CDR3 DNA follows: TGTGCCAGCAGCCGGCCCTTGGGGACAGGGGGCTCTGGGGCCAACGTCCTGACTTTC. This gives the protein CASSRPLGTGGSGANVLTF. The whole variable domain, remainder taken from reference TRBV5-8 and TRBJ2-6, is EAGVTQSPTHLIKTRGQQATLRCSPISGHTSVYWYQQALGLGLQFLLWYDEGEERNRGNFPPRFSGRQFPNYSSELNVNALELEDSALYLCASSRPLGTGGSGANVLTFGAGSRLTVL.

The J gene is TRBJ2-5, the V gene TRBV6-5, with D possibly being TRBD1 (7 bases). With 9 bases removed from V and 3 bases from J, the gap between germline ends came to 11 bases. Germline CDR1 and CDR2: MNHEY and SVGAGI. The CDR3 has 12 residues. CDR3 region: CARRDSKETQYF. In nucleotides, the CDR3 is TGTGCCAGGCGGGACAGTAAAGAGACCCAGTACTTC.

In this sample, this clone turned up a few times. The V call is TRBV19, the J call TRBJ2-6; D ambiguous. This CDR3 comprises 17 residues. Germline loops: CDR1 LNHDA, CDR2 SQIVND (reference sequence). The germline V and J ends were trimmed by 0 bases and 0 bases, with 9 bases remaining between them. The CDR3 coding sequence is TGTGCCAGTAGTATAGACTATCGGAGCTCTGGGGCCAACGTCCTGACTTTC. Translation gives CASSIDYRSSGANVLTF.

There are a few counts of this clone. The V gene is TRBV29-1, the J gene TRBJ2-4; 7 positions agree with TRBD2. The V gene end was trimmed by 4 bases and the J gene end by 7 bases; junction bases not matched to a gene: 7. Germline V CDR1 and CDR2: SQVTM, ANQGSEA. This CDR3 contains 13 residues. The CDR3 spells CSVVPQGGNIQYF. The CDR3 DNA reads as TGCAGCGTTGTGCCCCAGGGAGGGAACATTCAGTACTTC.

This clone was counted only a few times. The DNA for the CDR3 is TGTGCCTGGAGCCCCGGGACAGCGTCCTACGAGCAGTACTTC. It translates to CAWSPGTASYEQYF. J is TRBJ2-7 and V is TRBV30, with 7 bases that match TRBD1. The CDR3 covers 14 residues. The J segment lost 1 base and the V segment lost 3 bases, leaving 6 bases of the junction unmatched. Germline CDR1 is GTSNPN and CDR2 is SVGIG (reference sequence).

This clone was counted between two and nine times. The chain is built from TRBV7-9 and TRBJ1-5; perhaps TRBD1 as D (6 bases). Trimming shortened V by 1 base and J by 1 base, and 14 bases separated the two germline ends. This CDR3 is built from 17 residues. Germline CDR1 and CDR2: SEHNR and FQNEAQ (reference sequence). This chain's CDR3 is CASSLDFGRGSNQPQHF. The CDR3 DNA is TGTGCCAGCAGCTTAGATTTCGGCAGGGGAAGCAATCAGCCCCAGCATTTT.

This clone was seen more than once but under ten times. J is TRBJ2-1 and V is TRBV9; 10 nucleotides agree with TRBD2. The CDR3 spans 16 residues. Germline assignment: CDR1 SGDLS and CDR2 YYNGEE. Unmatched junction bases numbered 6, after V lost 0 bases and J lost 6 bases. CDR3 loop: CASSVELAGGSNEQFF. The CDR3 DNA is TGTGCCAGCAGCGTAGAATTAGCGGGAGGATCCAATGAGCAGTTCTTC.

The V call is TRBV28, the J call TRBJ1-2; D gene ambiguous. CDR3 length: 15 amino acids. The germline CDR1 and CDR2 sequences are MDHEN and SYDVKM. With 5 bases removed from V and 0 bases from J, the gap between germline ends came to 13 bases. Here the CDR3 DNA reads TGTGCCAGCAGTCCGACCTGGAATTCTAACTATGGCTACACCTTC. Its translation is CASSPTWNSNYGYTF.

V and J are TRBV10-2 and TRBJ2-1; 9 bases map to TRBD2. Germline V gives CDR1 WSHSY, CDR2 SAAADI. This CDR3 has 14 amino acids. J was trimmed by 8 bases and V by 3 bases; bases with no gene match: 5. The CDR3: CASSDGGGEYEQFF. The DNA of the CDR3 is TGCGCCAGCAGTGATGGCGGGGGGGAATATGAGCAGTTCTTC.

This chain connects TRBV5-1 to TRBJ2-7, with TRBD1 identical over 8 bases. CDR1 is SGHRS, CDR2 YFSETQ, per germline. The CDR3 totals 13 residues. Losses at the gene ends were 3 bases for V and 7 bases for J; bases not matched to a gene: 6. CDR3 amino acids: CASSSQTGGEQYF. The CDR3 bases are TGCGCCAGCAGCTCTCAAACAGGGGGAGAGCAGTACTTC.

The V and J genes are TRBV28 and TRBJ2-1; 10 nucleotides agree with TRBD1. Germline V CDR1 and CDR2: MDHEN, SYDVKM. The ends lost 4 bases at V and 8 bases at J; junction bases unmatched: 11. The CDR3 totals 16 residues. The CDR3 sequence is CASSSPGTGEFDEQFF. CDR3 nucleotide sequence: TGTGCCAGCAGTTCCCCCGGGACAGGGGAGTTCGATGAGCAGTTCTTC.

This clone appeared once. This rearrangement joins TRBV5-3 to TRBJ2-7, with no clear D. TRBV5-3 is designated an ORF whose function remains uncertain. V was shortened by 0 bases and J by 3 bases, with 4 bases between the two germline ends. The CDR3 is made up of 12 amino acids. The CDR3 spells CARSLANYEQYF. CDR3 in DNA: TGTGCCAGAAGCTTGGCAAACTACGAGCAGTACTTC.

V is TRBV7-3 and J is TRBJ2-7; TRBD2 matches at 12 bases. The trim removed 3 bases at V and 6 bases at J, leaving 0 bases unmatched. Germline V gene lookup returns CDR1 SGHTA and CDR2 FQGTGA. This CDR3 spans 13 amino acids. The CDR3 loop is CASSLTSGSEQYF. DNA for the CDR3: TGTGCCAGCAGCTTGACTAGCGGGAGCGAGCAGTACTTC.

This sequence joins TRBV11-2 and TRBJ2-5; D possibly corresponds to TRBD1 (6 bases). The germline V gene encodes CDR1 SGHAT and CDR2 FQNNGV. The CDR3 is 12 residues long. V was cut by 6 bases and J by 5 bases, with 10 bases left in between. The CDR3 loop is CASRPTGETQYF. CDR3 bases: TGTGCCAGCAGACCCACAGGGGAGACCCAGTACTTC.

This rearrangement joins TRBV4-3 to TRBJ2-2, with a tentative D call TRBD2 (6 bases). The CDR3 totals 14 residues. Germline CDR1 reads LGHNA; CDR2 reads YSLEER. The V end lost 0 bases, the J end lost 6 bases, and 8 bases lay between the germline ends. CDR3 residues: CASSQDWGAGELFF. The CDR3 DNA reads TGCGCCAGCAGCCAAGATTGGGGGGCCGGGGAGCTGTTTTTT.

This clone was detected a few times. J is TRBJ2-5 and V is TRBV7-8; weak D call: TRBD2 (5 bases). CDR1 and CDR2 (germline): SGHVS, FQNEAQ. Between the trimmed V and J ends, which lost 1 base and 4 bases, there was a span of 13 bases. CDR3 length equals 15 residues. CDR3 nucleotides: TGTGCCAGCAGCTTAGAGCGGCCTCCTAGAGAGACCCAGTACTTC. Protein: CASSLERPPRETQYF. The variable domain in full, completed from reference TRBV7-8 and TRBJ2-5, reads GAGVSQSPRYKVAKRGQDVALRCDPISGHVSLFWYQQALGQGPEFLTYFQNEAQLDKSGLPSDRFFAERPEGSVSTLKIQRTQQEDSAVYLCASSLERPPRETQYFGPGTRLLVL.

The chain is built from TRBV2 and TRBJ2-2; the match to TRBD1 covers 8 bases. CDR3 length: 16 amino acids. The V gene's germline CDR1 is SNHLY and CDR2 FYNNEI. Losses at the gene ends were 6 bases for V and 1 base for J; bases not matched to a gene: 7. The CDR3 protein is CASRGDRGWNTGELFF. CDR3 in DNA: TGTGCCAGCAGAGGAGACAGGGGATGGAACACCGGGGAGCTGTTTTTT.

Comment on this clone: The sample holds other DNA sequences that translate to the same CDR3. The CDR3 region is CASSLSGWDTEAFF. DNA of the CDR3: TGTGCCAGCAGCTTAAGTGGATGGGACACTGAAGCTTTCTTT. The chain carries TRBV7-9 and TRBJ1-1; unclear D gene. V gave up 2 bases and J gave up 3 bases, with 10 bases separating them. CDR3 length equals 14 residues. From germline, CDR1 is SEHNR and CDR2 FQNEAQ (reference sequence).

The gene calls are TRBV28 and TRBJ2-2, with TRBD2 as a possible D gene (5 bases). The length of the CDR3 is 15 residues. Trimming shortened V by 4 bases and J by 2 bases, and 11 bases separated the two germline ends. Per germline, CDR1 MDHEN and CDR2 SYDVKM. The CDR3 is CASSSKAGNTGELFF. The CDR3 coding sequence is TGTGCCAGCAGTTCTAAGGCGGGTAACACCGGGGAGCTGTTTTTT. The whole variable domain, filled in from reference TRBV28 and TRBJ2-2, reads DVKVTQSSRYLVKRTGEKVFLECVQDMDHENMFWYRQDPGLGLRLIYFSYDVKMKEKGDIPEGYSVSREKKERFSLILESASTNQTSMYLCASSSKAGNTGELFFGEGSRLTVL.

V is TRBV11-2 and J is TRBJ2-1; the D gene is possibly TRBD2 (6 bases). V was pared by 3 bases and J by 4 bases, with 16 bases between. CDR1 is SGHAT, CDR2 FQNNGV, per germline. This CDR3 is built from 16 residues. This CDR3 reads CASSFRGSGYYNEQFF. The CDR3 DNA reads TGTGCCAGCAGCTTCCGAGGTAGCGGCTATTACAATGAGCAGTTCTTC. Full variable domain (outside the CDR3, taken from reference TRBV11-2 and TRBJ2-1): EAGVAQSPRYKIIEKRQSVAFWCNPISGHATLYWYQQILGQGPKLLIQFQNNGVVDDSQLPKDRFSAERLKGVDSTLKIQPAKLEDSAVYLCASSFRGSGYYNEQFFGPGTRLTVL.

The chain employs TRBV20-1 and TRBJ2-7; D is ambiguous. This CDR3 comprises 11 residues. Trimming removed 3 bases from V and 5 bases from J, with 8 bases in between. CDR1 DFQATT and CDR2 SNEGSKA come from the germline V gene (reference sequence). The CDR3 coding sequence is TGCAGTGCTAGCTCCCTGGACGAGCAGTACTTC. Its protein product is CSASSLDEQYF.

This rearrangement joins TRBV4-2 to TRBJ1-2; D is perhaps TRBD1 (5 bases). This CDR3 has 17 residues. V gave up 0 bases and J gave up 0 bases, with 14 bases separating them. Germline-derived CDR1 and CDR2 are LGHNA and YNFKEQ. The CDR3, as DNA: TGTGCCAGCAGCCAAGATAGACGGGACGGGACTAACTATGGCTACACCTTC. Protein: CASSQDRRDGTNYGYTF.

This chain uses TRBV28 with TRBJ1-2; 11 bases fit TRBD1. V gave up 4 bases and J gave up 3 bases; unmatched junction bases: 7. The germline gives CDR1 MDHEN, CDR2 SYDVKM. The CDR3 length is 16 residues. CDR3 nucleotides: TGTGCCAGCAGTTCCCCAGGACAGGGGGCAGACTATGGCTACACCTTC. This gives the protein CASSSPGQGADYGYTF.

This sequence joins TRBV28 and TRBJ1-1, with D maybe TRBD1 (5 bases). V was clipped by 4 bases and J by 6 bases, with 18 bases between them. CDR3 length: 15 amino acids. Germline V gene data show CDR1 as MDHEN and CDR2 as SYDVKM. The CDR3 sequence is CASSSPHRGSAEAFF. The CDR3 coding sequence is TGTGCCAGCAGTTCCCCCCACCGGGGGAGCGCTGAAGCTTTCTTT.

In DNA, the CDR3 is TGTGCCAGCAGCGGAGGCCTGAATGAAAAACTGTTTTTT. As protein: CASSGGLNEKLFF. This chain joins TRBV9 and TRBJ1-4; D is ambiguous. Germline loops: CDR1 SGDLS, CDR2 YYNGEE. Trimming removed 3 bases from V and 5 bases from J, with 8 bases in between. The CDR3 sequence is 13 residues long. Based on the CDR3 plus reference TRBV9 and TRBJ1-4, the full variable domain is DSGVTQTPKHLITATGQRVTLRCSPRSGDLSVYWYQQSLDQGLQFLIQYYNGEERAKGNILERFSAQQFPDLHSELNLSSLELGDSALYFCASSGGLNEKLFFGSGTQLSVL.